Below, one T cell receptor beta chain is given with its context. The antigen is unknown. The junction had 11 bases not matched to a gene; V was cut back by 5 bases and J by 9 bases. This CDR3 is 16 amino acids long. The germline V gene encodes CDR1 SGHTA and CDR2 FQGTGA. Primers: 60 Vbeta forward and 13 Jbeta reverse. The data were produced by immunoSEQ multiplex PCR, yet TCRdb's version contains in-frame clones alone and is incomplete. There are tens of thousands of clones in the sample; more than 60% occur only once, and 3.9% lies in the top ten. These data belong to a study of cytomegalovirus exposure and HLA in healthy donors. Points from the study as a whole: Three CMV-associated chains proved CMV antigen-specific in vitro. In a later analysis, donors in an Asian-associated ancestry cluster reportedly had fewer N-insertions in productive TCRs than the cohort mean. TCR beta chain V- and J-gene trimming was linked, in a later analysis, to a missense variant in DCLRE1C. Most TCR sequences proved rare, with some public TCRs found in many donors.

The V call is TRBV7-3, the J call TRBJ1-6, with TRBD1 matching over 9 bases. The specimen was PBMCs. This clonotype was obtained from a man between 25 and 39 years old in good health and CMV-seronegative. CDR3 DNA: TGTGCCAGCAGCGACCCACGGACAGGGGTTGGTTCACCCCTCCACTTT. Amino acids: CASSDPRTGVGSPLHF.